The 17 T cell receptor beta chains given below trace back to one sample, sequenced in a study of read filtering for tumor transcriptome and immune sequencing. Molecular barcoded adaptors covering alpha/delta and beta/gamma chains were used on roughly 370 ng RNA. TCRdb redid the calling of the reads with MiXCR, one entry per CDR3 protein. The sample has 35,000 to 50,000 distinct CDR3 sequences, around 20% seen once. Sequenced material: a population of CD138-negative cells sorted from bone marrow. These receptors all stem from a donor at least 40 years old with multiple myeloma.

This clonotype occurred many times. This chain uses TRBV13 with TRBJ2-7; TRBD2 is a possible D gene (5 bases). The length of the CDR3 is 15 residues. Germline CDR1 PRHDT, CDR2 FYEKMQ (reference sequence). V lost 3 bases, J lost 0 bases, and 12 bases lay in between. CDR3 nucleotide sequence: TGTGCCAGCAGCTTCGGGGTAGTAGGCTCCTACGAGCAGTACTTC. It is translated as CASSFGVVGSYEQYF. The full variable domain, rest sourced from reference TRBV13 and TRBJ2-7, is AAGVIQSPRHLIKEKRETATLKCYPIPRHDTVYWYQQGPGQDPQFLISFYEKMQSDKGSIPDRFSAQQFSDYHSELNMSSLELGDSALYFCASSFGVVGSYEQYFGPGTRLTVT.

This clonotype turned up a few times. This likely reflects a read error, since a far larger clone is one base away. V usage is TRBV6-5 and J usage is TRBJ1-1; D may be TRBD1 (6 bases). CDR1 is MNHEY, CDR2 SVGAGI, per germline. This CDR3 spans 18 amino acids. The CDR3 nucleotides are TGTGCCAGCAGTTATATGGGGACACAGGGAAAGTTGAACATTGAAGCTTTCTTT. This translates into CASSYMGTQGKLNIEAFF.

This clonotype was recorded at least ten times. The rearrangement joins TRBV13 to TRBJ2-7; the match to TRBD1 covers 9 bases. J lost 4 bases, V lost 8 bases, and 9 bases had no gene match. From germline, CDR1 is PRHDT and CDR2 FYEKMQ (reference sequence). The CDR3 totals 14 residues. The CDR3 DNA reads as TGTGCCAGCCGTTTACAGGGGGCGCAATACGAGCAGTACTTC. Protein product: CASRLQGAQYEQYF.

This clonotype was detected many times. The chain's CDR3 is CASSQGNPVGDTQYF. Here the CDR3 DNA reads TGTGCCAGCAGCCAAGGAAACCCTGTTGGGGATACGCAGTATTTT. This chain links TRBV4-2 with TRBJ2-3; D unclear. Trimming took 1 base from V and 6 from J, leaving 14 bases between them. In germline, CDR1 is LGHNA, CDR2 YNFKEQ. The CDR3 has 15 amino acids.

This clonotype was seen many times. The V call is TRBV12-3 or TRBV12-4, the J call TRBJ2-2; D perhaps matches TRBD1 (5 bases). This CDR3 spans 13 amino acids. Trimming took 5 bases from V and 7 from J, leaving 11 bases between them. The CDR3: CASSIPGFGELFF. The CDR3 coding sequence is TGTGCCAGCAGTATCCCAGGGTTCGGGGAGCTGTTTTTT.

On this clonotype itself: Compared with germline, one end of the junction differs, possibly owing to a read error. J is TRBJ1-1 and V is TRBV6-5; 8 bases map to TRBD1. CDR1 and CDR2 (germline): MNHEY, SVGAGI. The CDR3 contains 15 residues. The CDR3 DNA follows: TGTGCCAGCAGTTTCGGGGGACAGGTCTACACTGAAGCACTCTTT. Amino acid sequence: CASSFGGQVYTEALF.

DNA for the CDR3: TGTGCCAGCAGCGTTGACAGGAACTCTGGGGCCAACGTCCTGACTTTC. Encoded protein: CASSVDRNSGANVLTF. The chain combines TRBV9 with TRBJ2-6; D might be TRBD1 (6 bases). V was shortened by 2 bases and J by 0 bases, with 9 bases between the two germline ends. CDR1 and CDR2 from the germline V gene are SGDLS and YYNGEE. The length of the CDR3 is 16 residues.

Many counts were recorded for this clonotype. This sequence joins TRBV20-1 and TRBJ2-1; 8 nucleotides line up with TRBD2. The CDR3 extends over 13 amino acids. Germline V lookup: CDR1 DFQATT, CDR2 SNEGSKA (reference sequence). CDR3 protein: CGVKREYGHEQFF. The CDR3 bases are TGCGGGGTAAAGCGGGAGTACGGTCATGAGCAGTTCTTC.

The table lists this clonotype with many counts. V is TRBV5-6 and J is TRBJ1-1; perhaps TRBD1 as D (5 bases). V was clipped by 0 bases and J by 1 base, with 7 bases between them. The length of the CDR3 is 14 residues. Germline V gives CDR1 SGHDT, CDR2 YYEEEE. The CDR3 here is CASSLGRGNTEAFF. The CDR3 DNA sequence: TGTGCCAGCAGCTTGGGGAGGGGGAACACTGAAGCTTTCTTT.

A word on this clonotype: Just one base apart from a much larger clone, this may be a read error. This chain joins TRBV28 and TRBJ2-2, with D possibly matching TRBD2 (5 bases). The CDR3 is 13 residues long. Germline V gives CDR1 MDHEN, CDR2 SYDVKM. For the CDR3, the DNA is TGTGCCAGTACGGAAGAGAACACCGGGGAGCTGTATTTT. Its protein product is CASTEENTGELYF.

This clonotype was counted at least ten times. The chain joins TRBV29-1 to TRBJ2-3, with D possibly called TRBD1 or TRBD2 (5 bases each). CDR1 SQVTM and CDR2 ANQGSEA come from the germline V gene. The V gene lost 3 bases and the J gene lost 1 base, with 8 bases spanning the gap. CDR3 size: 13 residues. This CDR3 reads CSVDVGRTDTQYF. The CDR3 coding sequence is TGCAGCGTTGATGTGGGACGCACAGATACGCAGTATTTT.

This sequence joins TRBV7-2 and TRBJ2-7; a possible D gene is TRBD2 (5 bases). The CDR3 loop spans 15 amino acids. In germline, CDR1 is SGHTA, CDR2 FQGNSA. The V end was cut by 0 bases, the J end by 3 bases, with 12 bases between. The CDR3 sequence: CASSLALGDNYEQYF. The CDR3 nucleotides read TGTGCCAGCAGCTTAGCGTTGGGAGACAACTACGAGCAGTACTTC.

Concerning this clonotype: A much larger clone lies a single base off, so this may be a read error. The DNA for the CDR3 is TGTGCCAGCAGCCATGATCTTGTAGCCAGGGACTCCTACAATGAGCAGTTCTTC. Amino acid sequence: CASSHDLVARDSYNEQFF. This chain connects TRBV3-1 to TRBJ2-1; TRBD1 might be the D (5 bases). Germline assignment: CDR1 LGHDT and CDR2 YNNKEL (reference sequence). Trimming cost V 3 bases and J 0 bases, with 18 bases left between them. The CDR3 length is 18 residues.

In the case of this clonotype: Because the CDR3 is missing its conserved closing phenylalanine or tryptophan, this is likely a read error. The chain joins TRBV5-1 to TRBJ2-3, with D possibly being TRBD2 (5 bases). Germline lookup yields CDR1 SGHRS and CDR2 YFSETQ. V shed 4 bases and J shed 1 base, with 7 bases lying between them. This CDR3 spans 13 amino acids. The CDR3, as DNA: TGCGCCAGCAGCCCCGGGGGCACAGATACGCAGTATTCT. Protein: CASSPGGTDTQYS.

This clonotype was observed many times. V usage is TRBV20-1 and J usage is TRBJ2-5; weak D call: TRBD2 (5 bases). Germline lookup yields CDR1 DFQATT and CDR2 SNEGSKA (reference sequence). Trimming removed 3 bases from V and 1 base from J, with 12 bases in between. The CDR3 extends over 14 amino acids. DNA of the CDR3: TGCAGTGCTAGCGCGAGGACTGTCCAAGAGACCCAGTACTTC. This sequence encodes CSASARTVQETQYF.

In regard to this clonotype: This sequence may be a read error, since a much larger clone differs from it by one base. The V call is TRBV29-1, the J call TRBJ2-1; 9 positions match TRBD1. Germline loops: CDR1 SQVTM, CDR2 ANQGSEA. This CDR3 has 13 residues. The CDR3 spells CSVGDRGNNEQSF. CDR3 DNA sequence: TGCAGCGTTGGAGACAGGGGGAACAATGAGCAGTCCTTC.

In regard to this clonotype: This clone may be a read error of a much larger clone one base away. CDR3 DNA: TGTGCCAGCAGCTCTACAGGGATGAAAGAGATCCAGTACTTC. Protein: CASSSTGMKEIQYF. This chain connects TRBV7-2 to TRBJ2-5; weak D call: TRBD1 (6 bases). This CDR3 is built from 14 residues. Germline V CDR1 and CDR2: SGHTA, FQGNSA.